The next 6 T cell receptor beta chains were all read from a single sample in a study of T cell repertoires in cytomegalovirus infection. TCRdb called the reads again in MiXCR, with one record for every CDR3 protein. The sample carries roughly 720,000 distinct CDR3 sequences, less than 40% recorded once. The sample consisted of PBMCs. Every receptor here comes from a human donor in good health (CMV status not recorded). Some clones in this sample may be carry-over from other donors' samples.

The V call is TRBV20-1, the J call TRBJ2-1; D is tentatively TRBD1 or TRBD2 (6 bases each). CDR3 length: 15 residues. The germline V gene has CDR1 DFQATT and CDR2 SNEGSKA (reference sequence). The V end lost 7 bases, the J end lost 9 bases, and 25 bases lay between the germline ends. The CDR3 is CSEVRTVGGGSEQFF. The CDR3 DNA reads as TGCAGTGAAGTACGGACAGTCGGAGGGGGGAGTGAGCAGTTCTTC.

This clonotype was detected ten times or more. V usage is TRBV7-2 and J usage is TRBJ1-6, with 7 bases that match TRBD1. This CDR3 is built from 15 residues. After removal of 5 bases from V and 6 bases from J, the junction contained 7 bases not matched to a gene. Germline CDR1 is SGHTA and CDR2 is FQGNSA. The CDR3 loop is CASSLGTAPNSPLHF. Written as DNA, the CDR3 is TGTGCCAGCAGCCTCGGGACAGCACCTAATTCACCCCTCCACTTT.

V usage is TRBV5-6 and J usage is TRBJ2-5; 9 nucleotides match TRBD1. Per the germline V gene, CDR1 is SGHDT and CDR2 is YYEEEE. CDR3 length equals 19 residues. With V trimmed by 7 bases and J by 0 bases, 19 bases remained unmatched. In DNA form, the CDR3 reads TGTGCCAGCCACGGGTATCTAGACCGAACAGGGGGCTACCAAGAGACCCAGTACTTC. It is translated as CASHGYLDRTGGYQETQYF.

The chain recombines TRBV7-8 with TRBJ1-2; 10 bases line up with TRBD1. Germline V gene lookup returns CDR1 SGHVS and CDR2 FQNEAQ. The J segment lost 6 bases and the V segment lost 6 bases, leaving 10 bases of the junction unmatched. The CDR3 length is 15 residues. CDR3 bases: TGTGCCAGCAGGTCCGGGACAGGGGTATATCATGGCTACACCTTC. It encodes CASRSGTGVYHGYTF.

Regarding this clonotype: The final CDR3 position lacks the conserved phenylalanine or tryptophan, pointing to a likely read error. The J gene is TRBJ1-1, the V gene TRBV11-2; no definite D call. The germline V gene has CDR1 SGHAT and CDR2 FQNNGV. This CDR3 has 15 amino acids. Trimming pared 0 bases from V and 3 bases from J, leaving 11 bases between. CDR3 bases: TGTGCCAGCAGCTTAGACCGTGGACGGTACACTGAAGCTTTCTGT. Translating gives CASSLDRGRYTEAFC.

V is TRBV7-6 and J is TRBJ2-7; 9 bases fit TRBD1. V shed 4 bases, J shed 6 bases, and the junction held 10 bases outside the gene matches. Germline CDR1 and CDR2: SGHVS and FNYEAQ. The length of the CDR3 is 15 residues. CDR3 in DNA: TGTGCCAGCAGCTCGGGGGACAGGGTTTACCCCGAGCAGTACTTC. Its translation: CASSSGDRVYPEQYF.